This TCR beta chain is from a study of identical twins. The study's findings and limits: Twins shared out-of-frame alpha sequences with excess low generation probability. A cross-sectional statistical analysis, not follow-up of the same donors, supported the conclusions. Weaker excess sharing between twins was seen in beta out-of-frame sequences.

Each cDNA held unique molecular identifiers, and template switching gave it a universal primer site. TCRdb processed the 5' RACE reads anew with MiXCR; each CDR3 protein has one entry. The sample contains around 530,000 distinct CDR3 sequences, roughly 15% of which appear only once. In the case of this clonotype: Its target is unknown.

This sample also appeared in a second study, on yellow fever vaccine responses in identical twins.

Sequencing was carried out using CD4+ T cells sorted from blood. This sequence was found in a woman aged 18-29 years in good health.

CDR3 loop: CATRDASGANTGELFF. CDR3 sequence (DNA): TGTGCCACCAGGGATGCTAGCGGGGCGAACACCGGGGAGCTGTTTTTT. This chain joins TRBV24-1 and TRBJ2-2; 9 positions agree with TRBD2. Germline loops: CDR1 KGHDR, CDR2 SFDVKD. V dropped 7 bases and J dropped 0; count of bases not matched to a gene: 5. This CDR3 comprises 16 residues.